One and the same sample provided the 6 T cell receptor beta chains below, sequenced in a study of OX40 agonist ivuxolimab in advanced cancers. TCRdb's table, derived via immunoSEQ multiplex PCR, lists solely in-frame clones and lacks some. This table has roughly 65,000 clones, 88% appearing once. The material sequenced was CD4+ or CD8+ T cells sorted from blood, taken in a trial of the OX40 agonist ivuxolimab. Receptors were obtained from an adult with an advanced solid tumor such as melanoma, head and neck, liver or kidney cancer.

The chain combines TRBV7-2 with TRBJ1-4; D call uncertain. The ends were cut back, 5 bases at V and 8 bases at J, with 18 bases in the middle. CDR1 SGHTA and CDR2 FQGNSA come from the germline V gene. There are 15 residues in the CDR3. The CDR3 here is CASSLNTPRGEKLFF. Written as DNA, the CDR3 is TGTGCCAGCAGCCTAAACACACCCCGGGGAGAAAAACTGTTTTTT.

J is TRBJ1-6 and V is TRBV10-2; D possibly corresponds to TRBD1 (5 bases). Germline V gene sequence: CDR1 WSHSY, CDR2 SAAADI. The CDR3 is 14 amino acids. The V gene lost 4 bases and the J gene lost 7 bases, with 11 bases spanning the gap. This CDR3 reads CASSVAGVNSPLHF. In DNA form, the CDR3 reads TGCGCCAGCAGTGTGGCGGGGGTAAATTCACCCCTCCACTTT.

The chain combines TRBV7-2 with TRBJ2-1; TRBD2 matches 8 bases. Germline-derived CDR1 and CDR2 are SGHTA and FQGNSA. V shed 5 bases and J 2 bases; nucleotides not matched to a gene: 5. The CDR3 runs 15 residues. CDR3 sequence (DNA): TGTGCCAGCAGCCCGGGACTAGGGGCCTACAATGAGCAGTTCTTC. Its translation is CASSPGLGAYNEQFF.

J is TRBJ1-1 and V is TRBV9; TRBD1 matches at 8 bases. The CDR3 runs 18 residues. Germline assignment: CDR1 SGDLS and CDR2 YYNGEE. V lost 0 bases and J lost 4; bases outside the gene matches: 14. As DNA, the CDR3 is TGTGCCAGCAGCGTAGGGCCCCACCCCAGGGGGCATGGCACTGAAGCTTTCTTT. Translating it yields CASSVGPHPRGHGTEAFF.

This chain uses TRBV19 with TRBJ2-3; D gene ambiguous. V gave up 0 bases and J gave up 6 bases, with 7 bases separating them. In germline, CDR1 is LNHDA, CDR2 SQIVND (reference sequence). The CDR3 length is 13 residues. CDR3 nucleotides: TGTGCCAGTAGTATAGATCGGCTTGATACGCAGTATTTT. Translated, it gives CASSIDRLDTQYF.

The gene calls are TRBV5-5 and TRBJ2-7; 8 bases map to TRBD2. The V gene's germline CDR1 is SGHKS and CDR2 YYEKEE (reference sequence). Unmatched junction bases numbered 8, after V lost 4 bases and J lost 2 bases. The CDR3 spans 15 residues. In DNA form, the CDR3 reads TGTGCCAGCAGCCTAAGCGGGGGTCCTACCTACGAGCAGTACTTC. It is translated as CASSLSGGPTYEQYF.